This T cell receptor (beta chain) came from a study of blood T cell repertoires in COVID-19. Study in general: There were acute and convalescent COVID-19 samples, and they came from the United States, Italy and Spain.

This table comes from immunoSEQ multiplex PCR, and its TCRdb copy is limited to in-frame clones, with some not included. The sample has around 70,000 clones, roughly 79% seen once. CDR3 length: 15 residues. The germline V gene has CDR1 MDHEN and CDR2 SYDVKM. Deletions cut 4 bases from V and 4 bases from J, with 16 bases between. The chain recombines TRBV28 with TRBJ1-2; unclear D gene. Source material: peripheral blood. The TCR sequence derives from a man aged 70-80 years with acute or convalescent COVID-19. The CDR3 bases are TGTGCCAGCAGTTCCCCGAGGGCGGACGGCTATGGCTACACCTTC. Protein product: CASSSPRADGYGYTF.